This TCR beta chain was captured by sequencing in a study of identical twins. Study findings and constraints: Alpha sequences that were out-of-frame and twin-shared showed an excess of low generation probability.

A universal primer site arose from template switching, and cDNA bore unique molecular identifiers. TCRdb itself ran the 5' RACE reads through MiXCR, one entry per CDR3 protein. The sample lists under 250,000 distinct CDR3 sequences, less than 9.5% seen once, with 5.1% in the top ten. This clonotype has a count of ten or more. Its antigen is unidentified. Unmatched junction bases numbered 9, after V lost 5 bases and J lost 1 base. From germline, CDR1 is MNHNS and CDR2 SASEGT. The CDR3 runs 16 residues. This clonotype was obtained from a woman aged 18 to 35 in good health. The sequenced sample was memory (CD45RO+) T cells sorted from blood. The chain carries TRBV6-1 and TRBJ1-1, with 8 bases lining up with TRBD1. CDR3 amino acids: CASSRMTGTGNTEAFF. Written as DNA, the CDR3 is TGTGCCAGCAGTCGTATGACCGGGACAGGGAACACTGAAGCTTTCTTT.